A single sample is the source of the 11 T cell receptor beta chains below, sequenced in a study of shared clonotypes between healthy human individuals. CD45RO-negative cells were positively selected for CCR7, leaving out terminally differentiated effector memory CD45RA+ cells. Generated by immunoSEQ multiplex PCR, the TCRdb table keeps only in-frame clones and is missing some. The table shows about 2,100,000 clones, with 85% to 95% occurring only once. The material sequenced was naive CD8+ T cells from PBMCs. The receptors stem from a man younger than 35 in good health. Some clones in this sample may be carry-over from other donors' samples.

On this clone: Other DNA variants within this sample encode the same CDR3. The chain links TRBV9 to TRBJ1-1; D might be TRBD1 (5 bases). V was pared by 0 bases and J by 4 bases, with 10 bases between. This CDR3 has 14 residues. The germline V gene encodes CDR1 SGDLS and CDR2 YYNGEE. The CDR3 DNA reads TGTGCCAGCAGCGTAGAGGGCAGGGCCACTGAAGCTTTCTTT. Protein product: CASSVEGRATEAFF. The entire variable domain, with the rest obtained from reference TRBV9 and TRBJ1-1, is as follows: DSGVTQTPKHLITATGQRVTLRCSPRSGDLSVYWYQQSLDQGLQFLIQYYNGEERAKGNILERFSAQQFPDLHSELNLSSLELGDSALYFCASSVEGRATEAFFGQGTRLTVV.

This chain joins TRBV4-3 and TRBJ2-1; 10 positions agree with TRBD2. Germline V gives CDR1 LGHNA, CDR2 YSLEER. This CDR3 is built from 16 residues. The V and J ends lost 0 bases and 9 bases, in that order; junction bases with no gene match: 8. CDR3 DNA sequence: TGCGCCAGCAGCCAAGAGGCTAGCGGGGGCCTGGTTGAGCAGTTCTTC. It translates to CASSQEASGGLVEQFF.

J is TRBJ1-2 and V is TRBV29-1, with no clear D. Germline V gives CDR1 SQVTM, CDR2 ANQGSEA. This CDR3 region has 16 residues. The ends were cut back, 6 bases at V and 3 bases at J, with 23 bases in the middle. CDR3 DNA: TGCAGCGTGCGATTTGTGGTGGGGAAGGCGGACTATGGCTACACCTTC. It yields the protein CSVRFVVGKADYGYTF.

The chain employs TRBV4-1 and TRBJ2-7; either TRBD1 or TRBD2 may fit D (5 bases each). V lost 5 bases, J lost 2 bases, and 13 bases lay in between. The CDR3 consists of 14 residues. Germline-derived CDR1 and CDR2 are MGHRA and YSYEKL. As DNA, the CDR3 is TGCGCCAGCAGCACCCGGGACGGAGCCTACGAGCAGTACTTC. It translates to CASSTRDGAYEQYF.

The rearrangement uses TRBV7-9 and TRBJ2-5; 7 bases are shared with TRBD2. Germline trimming cut 2 bases from V and 2 bases from J; bases unmatched to any gene: 5. This CDR3 is built from 15 residues. Germline assignment: CDR1 SEHNR and CDR2 FQNEAQ (reference sequence). The CDR3 spells CASSLREGLQETQYF. CDR3 nucleotides: TGTGCCAGCAGCTTAAGGGAGGGGCTACAAGAGACCCAGTACTTC.

The chain couples TRBV2 to TRBJ1-2, with 7 bases aligning to TRBD1. The germline V gene encodes CDR1 SNHLY and CDR2 FYNNEI. This CDR3 has 14 residues. V trimming: 7 bases; J trimming: 1 base; junction bases outside the gene matches: 6. DNA for the CDR3: TGTGCCAGCACCGGCAGGGGGGTTAACTATGGCTACACCTTC. This sequence encodes CASTGRGVNYGYTF.

This chain uses TRBV28 with TRBJ1-1, with a possible D match to TRBD1 (6 bases). The V gene lost 3 bases and the J gene lost 4 bases, with 9 bases spanning the gap. This CDR3 spans 13 amino acids. From germline, CDR1 is MDHEN and CDR2 SYDVKM. CDR3 bases: TGTGCCAGCAGTTTGCTGGGGGCCACTGAAGCTTTCTTT. Its protein is CASSLLGATEAFF.

About this clone itself: Other DNA sequences of this sample code for an identical CDR3. The V call is TRBV9, the J call TRBJ2-1; D ambiguous. Germline V CDR1 and CDR2: SGDLS, YYNGEE. The CDR3 covers 13 residues. Trimming left V 2 bases short and J 1 base short, with 4 bases between. DNA for the CDR3: TGTGCCAGCAGCGTGAGATCCTACAATGAGCAGTTCTTC. It encodes CASSVRSYNEQFF.

V is TRBV7-9 and J is TRBJ2-1, with 7 nucleotides matching TRBD1. This CDR3 region has 17 residues. V shed 0 bases and J 4 bases; nucleotides not matched to a gene: 9. From germline, CDR1 is SEHNR and CDR2 FQNEAQ (reference sequence). For the CDR3, the DNA is TGTGCCAGCAGCTTAGCCTCTGGGACAGCATATTACAATGAGCAGTTCTTC. It specifies CASSLASGTAYYNEQFF.

The V gene is TRBV7-7, the J gene TRBJ2-5, with D hard to call. The V and J ends lost 0 bases and 4 bases respectively, with 12 bases between them. The CDR3 has 15 residues. Germline lookup yields CDR1 SSHAT and CDR2 FNYEAQ (reference sequence). For the CDR3, the DNA is TGTGCCAGCAGCTTAGCGGCTGGAAGGATAGAGACCCAGTACTTC. Translated, it gives CASSLAAGRIETQYF.

The CDR3 sequence is CASSPWTGGPDTEAFF. The CDR3 DNA follows: TGTGCCAGCAGTCCCTGGACAGGGGGGCCCGACACTGAAGCTTTCTTT. V is TRBV27 and J is TRBJ1-1; 10 bases match TRBD1. Losses at the gene ends were 5 bases for V and 3 bases for J; bases not matched to a gene: 9. CDR1 and CDR2 from the germline V gene are MNHEY and SMNVEV (reference sequence). The CDR3 loop spans 16 amino acids.